Below are 26 T cell receptor beta chains sequenced from a single sample in a study of T cell responses to AZD1222 COVID-19 vaccine. This table comes from immunoSEQ multiplex PCR, and its TCRdb copy is limited to in-frame clones, with some not included. The top ten hold approximately 7% of the sample, which has 90,000 to 120,000 clones, roughly 90% seen once. The source was peripheral blood, collected on day 0 of AZD1222 vaccination. The receptors were sampled from an adult in good health.

The gene calls are TRBV11-2 and TRBJ2-7, with unresolved D. The CDR3 totals 11 residues. Looked up from germline, CDR1 is SGHAT and CDR2 is FQNNGV. V lost 5 bases, J lost 4 bases, and 6 bases lay in between. CDR3 protein: CASSAAYEQYF. The CDR3 bases are TGTGCCAGCAGCGCCGCATACGAGCAGTACTTC.

This clone has only a few counts. The V call is TRBV29-1, the J call TRBJ1-1, with D possibly being TRBD1 (6 bases). This CDR3 has 13 residues. Trimming removed 1 base at V and 8 bases at J, with 14 bases between. Germline assignment: CDR1 SQVTM and CDR2 ANQGSEA. The chain's CDR3 is CSVEGSPGQEAFF. As DNA, the CDR3 is TGCAGCGTTGAAGGTTCGCCCGGACAGGAAGCTTTCTTT.

The chain joins TRBV6-2 or TRBV6-3 to TRBJ2-3; 12 bases align to TRBD2. The CDR3 runs 15 residues. Germline V CDR1 and CDR2: MNHEY, SVGEGT. J lost 5 bases, V lost 6 bases, and 6 bases had no gene match. The CDR3 nucleotides read TGTGCCAGCAGCCGACTAGCGGGAGCCCAAGATACGCAGTATTTT. It encodes CASSRLAGAQDTQYF.

The gene calls are TRBV5-1 and TRBJ2-7; 8 positions agree with TRBD2. V shed 3 bases, J shed 2 bases, and the junction held 4 bases outside the gene matches. In germline, CDR1 is SGHRS, CDR2 YFSETQ. This CDR3 is 14 amino acids long. The CDR3 DNA follows: TGCGCCAGCAGCTCGGGAGGGAACACCTACGAGCAGTACTTC. It codes for CASSSGGNTYEQYF.

The chain has TRBV24-1 and TRBJ1-2, with 7 bases lining up with TRBD1. The germline gives CDR1 KGHDR, CDR2 SFDVKD. The CDR3 totals 14 residues. The V segment lost 1 base and the J segment 3 bases; nucleotides outside the gene matches: 1. CDR3 nucleotides: TGTGCCACCAGTGATTTAACAGGGGACTATGGCTACACCTTC. Protein: CATSDLTGDYGYTF.

The chain links TRBV15 to TRBJ2-7; D may match TRBD1 or TRBD2 (5 bases each). Per the germline V gene, CDR1 is LNHNV and CDR2 is YYDKDF (reference sequence). The CDR3 is 14 residues long. V was trimmed by 5 bases and J by 4 bases, leaving 15 bases between them. CDR3 sequence reads: CATSGERGRYEQYF. The CDR3 DNA follows: TGTGCCACCAGCGGGGAAAGGGGACGGTACGAGCAGTACTTC. The entire variable domain, with the rest obtained from reference TRBV15 and TRBJ2-7, is as follows: DAMVIQNPRYQVTQFGKPVTLSCSQTLNHNVMYWYQQKSSQAPKLLFHYYDKDFNNEADTPDNFQSRRPNTSFCFLDIRSPGLGDTAMYLCATSGERGRYEQYFGPGTRLTVT.

The chain employs TRBV19 and TRBJ1-5, with TRBD1 matching over 11 bases. V shed 3 bases, J shed 6 bases, and the junction held 7 bases outside the gene matches. Germline V gene data show CDR1 as LNHDA and CDR2 as SQIVND (reference sequence). The CDR3 extends over 16 amino acids. The DNA for the CDR3 is TGTGCCAGTAGTATCTCGGGGACAGGGGGAGTTCAGCCCCAGCATTTT. As protein: CASSISGTGGVQPQHF.

This chain joins TRBV5-6 and TRBJ1-4, with 8 bases aligning to TRBD1. The germline V gene encodes CDR1 SGHDT and CDR2 YYEEEE. This CDR3 contains 17 residues. Trimming at V came to 3 bases and at J to 4 bases, leaving 11 bases not matched to a gene. CDR3 protein: CASSSYVRGPGNEKLFF. As DNA, the CDR3 is TGTGCCAGCAGCTCTTACGTCAGGGGGCCCGGTAATGAAAAACTGTTTTTT.

J is TRBJ1-2 and V is TRBV9, with D unclear. CDR3 length: 15 amino acids. Trimming left V 3 bases short and J 5 bases short, with 17 bases between. CDR1 is SGDLS, CDR2 YYNGEE, per germline. The CDR3 reads CASSAKAGNPYGYTF. CDR3 nucleotide sequence: TGTGCCAGCAGCGCTAAAGCAGGAAACCCTTATGGCTACACCTTC.

V usage is TRBV2 and J usage is TRBJ1-6; 8 bases line up with TRBD1. This CDR3 is built from 15 residues. V dropped 5 bases and J dropped 10; count of bases not matched to a gene: 10. Germline CDR1 is SNHLY and CDR2 is FYNNEI. The CDR3, as DNA: TGTGCCAGCAGTATGGACAGGGCTAAGGGGTCACCCCTCCACTTT. It translates to CASSMDRAKGSPLHF.

The V and J genes are TRBV28 and TRBJ1-2; no reliable D call. V lost 4 bases, J lost 4 bases, and 16 bases lay in between. Germline-derived CDR1 and CDR2 are MDHEN and SYDVKM. CDR3 length: 15 residues. The CDR3 DNA sequence: TGTGCCAGCAGTTCCCACCCTGCTGGGAGCTATGGCTACACCTTC. Protein product: CASSSHPAGSYGYTF.

J is TRBJ2-3 and V is TRBV9; TRBD1 is a possible D gene (6 bases). With 4 bases removed from V and 4 bases from J, the gap between germline ends came to 10 bases. CDR1 and CDR2 (germline): SGDLS, YYNGEE. This CDR3 region has 13 residues. CDR3: CASSPRTADTQYF. The CDR3 region has the DNA TGTGCCAGCAGCCCCCGGACAGCAGATACGCAGTATTTT.

The V and J genes are TRBV28 and TRBJ1-1, with TRBD1 as a possible D gene (6 bases). Trimming stripped 3 bases from V and 10 bases from J, with 12 bases between. Germline V gene data show CDR1 as MDHEN and CDR2 as SYDVKM. The CDR3 runs 12 residues. The CDR3 spells CASSFSDRGAFF. CDR3 in DNA: TGTGCCAGCAGTTTTTCGGACAGAGGAGCTTTCTTT. The full variable domain, completed using reference TRBV28 and TRBJ1-1, is DVKVTQSSRYLVKRTGEKVFLECVQDMDHENMFWYRQDPGLGLRLIYFSYDVKMKEKGDIPEGYSVSREKKERFSLILESASTNQTSMYLCASSFSDRGAFFGQGTRLTVV.

The chain carries TRBV12-3 or TRBV12-4 and TRBJ2-1; a possible D gene is TRBD1 (5 bases). Trimming pared 7 bases from V and 6 bases from J, leaving 13 bases between. CDR3 length: 13 amino acids. CDR3 nucleotide sequence: TGTGCCAGCACCTCCTTAAGGGGCAATGAGCAGTTCTTC. The encoded protein is CASTSLRGNEQFF.

The CDR3 DNA reads as TGTGCCAGCAGCCTGGACATATATGGCTACACCTTC. Translation gives CASSLDIYGYTF. The V gene is TRBV28, the J gene TRBJ1-2; the D gene is possibly TRBD1 (5 bases). The germline V gene has CDR1 MDHEN and CDR2 SYDVKM. V was pared by 6 bases and J by 5 bases, with 10 bases between. The CDR3 totals 12 residues.

The rearrangement uses TRBV11-2 and TRBJ2-1; 11 bases are shared with TRBD2. Trimming cost V 5 bases and J 9 bases; bases outside gene matches: 18. Per germline, CDR1 SGHAT and CDR2 FQNNGV. CDR3 size: 18 residues. The DNA of the CDR3 is TGTGCCAGCAGCCTAAGATCGGGACTAGCGGATTCCCTCCTTGAGCAGTTCTTC. Its translation: CASSLRSGLADSLLEQFF.

The chain uses TRBV6-2 or TRBV6-3 and TRBJ2-4, with 8 bases matching TRBD2. Germline CDR1 and CDR2: MNHEY and SVGEGT. With 2 bases clipped from V and 3 bases from J, the junction kept 6 bases outside the gene matches. CDR3 length equals 16 residues. The DNA of the CDR3 is TGTGCCAGCAGTTACCAGTTCGGGGGGGTCAAAAACATTCAGTACTTC. It codes for CASSYQFGGVKNIQYF.

This clone was picked up one time. The rearrangement links TRBV27 to TRBJ1-4; possibly TRBD1 for D (6 bases). Germline V CDR1 and CDR2: MNHEY, SMNVEV (reference sequence). The CDR3 contains 20 residues. With 2 bases removed from V and 10 bases from J, the gap between germline ends came to 32 bases. The CDR3, as DNA: TGTGCCAGCAGTTTAACCCCTCCGAGGGGCAGGGGTACGGGTGGTGGAAAACTGTTTTTT. Translated, it gives CASSLTPPRGRGTGGGKLFF.

J is TRBJ2-5 and V is TRBV6-2 or TRBV6-3; TRBD2 aligns across 11 bases. CDR1 MNHEY and CDR2 SVGEGT come from the germline V gene. Trimming cost V 2 bases and J 2 bases; bases outside gene matches: 1. There are 15 residues in the CDR3. CDR3 loop: CASSYGTSGQETQYF. Here the CDR3 DNA reads TGTGCCAGCAGTTACGGGACTAGCGGACAAGAGACCCAGTACTTC.

V usage is TRBV4-2 and J usage is TRBJ2-3; TRBD1 aligns across 7 bases. The junction had 10 bases not matched to a gene; V was cut back by 2 bases and J by 2 bases. CDR3 length equals 17 residues. Germline V gene data show CDR1 as LGHNA and CDR2 as YNFKEQ. DNA for the CDR3: TGTGCCAGCAGCCAACCATCAGGTGGGACAGACACAGATACGCAGTATTTT. Protein: CASSQPSGGTDTDTQYF.

This chain joins TRBV24-1 and TRBJ2-1; possible D gene TRBD1, 7 bases. Trimming left V 6 bases short and J 3 bases short, with 14 bases between. This CDR3 spans 15 amino acids. CDR1 and CDR2 (germline): KGHDR, SFDVKD. CDR3: CATSPAGGGYNEQFF. The CDR3 DNA is TGTGCCACCAGTCCAGCAGGGGGAGGCTACAATGAGCAGTTCTTC.

The CDR3 spells CASSVGGRLADPSVAWNEQFF. CDR3 coding DNA: TGTGCCAGCAGCGTCGGTGGTCGACTAGCGGATCCAAGCGTGGCGTGGAATGAGCAGTTCTTC. This chain joins TRBV9 and TRBJ2-1; TRBD2 aligns across 9 bases. Germline lookup yields CDR1 SGDLS and CDR2 YYNGEE. The ends lost 2 bases at V and 7 bases at J; junction bases unmatched: 25. The CDR3 has 21 residues.

The CDR3 DNA reads TGTGCCAGCAGTTTATGGCTCCGAAATCAGCCCCAGCATTTT. It translates to CASSLWLRNQPQHF. V usage is TRBV28 and J usage is TRBJ1-5; no definite D call. V gave up 0 bases and J gave up 4 bases, with 7 bases separating them. The CDR3 has 14 residues. Germline loops: CDR1 MDHEN, CDR2 SYDVKM.

The chain uses TRBV6-2 or TRBV6-3 and TRBJ1-1, with D possibly matching TRBD1 (6 bases). The germline V gene encodes CDR1 MNHEY and CDR2 SVGEGT. V was trimmed by 5 bases and J by 3 bases, leaving 19 bases between them. The CDR3 totals 16 residues. For the CDR3, the DNA is TGTGCCAGCAGTCCGATCAGAGGGGGTCAAGACACTGAAGCTTTCTTT. Residues: CASSPIRGGQDTEAFF.

This clone was counted between two and nine times. The chain has TRBV14 and TRBJ2-1; D is unclear. The CDR3 spans 17 residues. Germline loops: CDR1 SGHDN, CDR2 FVKESK. The V end was cut by 3 bases, the J end by 1 base, with 16 bases between. This CDR3 reads CASSHELWTTSYNEQFF. The CDR3 DNA reads as TGTGCCAGCAGCCACGAGCTCTGGACCACATCCTACAATGAGCAGTTCTTC.

The V gene is TRBV14, the J gene TRBJ1-2, with D possibly being TRBD1 (5 bases). The CDR3 runs 16 residues. V was trimmed by 2 bases and J by 0 bases, leaving 13 bases between them. CDR1 and CDR2 (germline): SGHDN, FVKESK. Here the CDR3 reads CASSQSLGQANYGYTF. In DNA, the CDR3 is TGTGCCAGCAGCCAATCTTTGGGGCAAGCTAACTATGGCTACACCTTC.